A single sample is the source of the 9 T cell receptor beta chains below, sequenced in a study of blood T cell repertoires in COVID-19. Measured with immunoSEQ multiplex PCR; TCRdb has only the in-frame clones, and not every one. The sample holds some 450,000 clones, around 90% seen once. Sequencing input: peripheral blood. The receptor source for this set is a man between 18 and 29 years old with COVID-19, enrolled during active disease.

CDR3 protein: CAIRQGPYNEQFF. CDR3 bases: TGTGCCATCCGACAGGGCCCTTACAATGAGCAGTTCTTC. The chain joins TRBV6-5 to TRBJ2-1, with 7 bases aligning to TRBD1. The V gene end was trimmed by 10 bases and the J gene end by 4 bases; junction bases not matched to a gene: 7. From germline, CDR1 is MNHEY and CDR2 SVGAGI. This CDR3 contains 13 residues.

The chain links TRBV15 to TRBJ1-5, with 8 bases fitting TRBD1. In germline, CDR1 is LNHNV, CDR2 YYDKDF (reference sequence). Trimming at V came to 3 bases and at J to 6 bases, leaving 4 bases not matched to a gene. The CDR3 is 14 residues long. CDR3 protein: CATSSDRGGQPQHF. The CDR3 bases are TGTGCCACCAGCAGTGACAGGGGTGGTCAGCCCCAGCATTTT.

This clone was recorded once. The gene calls are TRBV7-9 and TRBJ2-7; tentatively, D is TRBD1 (6 bases). With 5 bases removed from V and 10 bases from J, the gap between germline ends came to 18 bases. The CDR3 is 13 amino acids. Germline V gene sequence: CDR1 SEHNR, CDR2 FQNEAQ (reference sequence). Written as DNA, the CDR3 is TGTGCCAGCAGCCCATCTGGAGAGGACAGACAGTACTTC. This translates into CASSPSGEDRQYF.

The rearrangement links TRBV6-5 to TRBJ2-2; 8 bases match TRBD1. This CDR3 is 13 amino acids long. With 6 bases clipped from V and 6 bases from J, the junction kept 3 bases outside the gene matches. Per the germline V gene, CDR1 is MNHEY and CDR2 is SVGAGI. Here the CDR3 DNA reads TGTGCCAGCAGCAACAGGGGGGCCGGGGAGCTGTTTTTT. Its translation: CASSNRGAGELFF.

The genes are TRBV28 and TRBJ1-5; weak D call: TRBD1 (6 bases). V was shortened by 3 bases and J by 0 bases, with 12 bases between the two germline ends. The CDR3 totals 16 residues. Germline V gene lookup returns CDR1 MDHEN and CDR2 SYDVKM. For the CDR3, the DNA is TGTGCCAGCAGTTTGCGGGGGCAGTATAGCAATCAGCCCCAGCATTTT. Amino acid sequence: CASSLRGQYSNQPQHF.

The chain carries TRBV3-1 (or the pseudogene TRBV3-2) and TRBJ2-7; 7 bases agree with TRBD1. This CDR3 spans 15 amino acids. V lost 4 bases and J lost 1; bases outside the gene matches: 7. CDR1 is LGHDT and CDR2 is YNNKEL in the germline V gene (reference sequence). The CDR3 region is CASSPGTVRSYEQYF. The DNA for the CDR3 is TGTGCCAGCAGCCCTGGGACAGTCAGGTCCTACGAGCAGTACTTC.

This clone has just one count. This chain connects TRBV7-8 to TRBJ2-5, with D possibly being TRBD2 (5 bases). Germline lookup yields CDR1 SGHVS and CDR2 FQNEAQ. V was trimmed by 5 bases and J by 5 bases, leaving 12 bases between them. The CDR3 has 13 residues. DNA for the CDR3: TGTGCCAGCAGCCCAGGAGGCTGGGAGACCCAGTACTTC. As protein: CASSPGGWETQYF. Together with reference TRBV7-8 and TRBJ2-5, the CDR3 gives the full variable domain: GAGVSQSPRYKVAKRGQDVALRCDPISGHVSLFWYQQALGQGPEFLTYFQNEAQLDKSGLPSDRFFAERPEGSVSTLKIQRTQQEDSAVYLCASSPGGWETQYFGPGTRLLVL.

The chain uses TRBV5-1 and TRBJ1-1; D gene ambiguous. The V gene's germline CDR1 is SGHRS and CDR2 YFSETQ. V shed 2 bases and J shed 2 bases, with 10 bases lying between them. The CDR3 totals 14 residues. The CDR3 here is CASSLGGRNTEAFF. CDR3 DNA sequence: TGCGCCAGCAGCTTAGGAGGGCGAAACACTGAAGCTTTCTTT.

This clone showed up just once. The V call is TRBV6-2 or TRBV6-3, the J call TRBJ2-3; D gene ambiguous. Germline CDR1 MNHEY, CDR2 SVGEGT. With 0 bases removed from V and 0 bases from J, the gap between germline ends came to 7 bases. The CDR3 covers 15 residues. The chain's CDR3 is CASSYSITSTDTQYF. Here the CDR3 DNA reads TGTGCCAGCAGTTACTCGATAACTAGCACAGATACGCAGTATTTT.